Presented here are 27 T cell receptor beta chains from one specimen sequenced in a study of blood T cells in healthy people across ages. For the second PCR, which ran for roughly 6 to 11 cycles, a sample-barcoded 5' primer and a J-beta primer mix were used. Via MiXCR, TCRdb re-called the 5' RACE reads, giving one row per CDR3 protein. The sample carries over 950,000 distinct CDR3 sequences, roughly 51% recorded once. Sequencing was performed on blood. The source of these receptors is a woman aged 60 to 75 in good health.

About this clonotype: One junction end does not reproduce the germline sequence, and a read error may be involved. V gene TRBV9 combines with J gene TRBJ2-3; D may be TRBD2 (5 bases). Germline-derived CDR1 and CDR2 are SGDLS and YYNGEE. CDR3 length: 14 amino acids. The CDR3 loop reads CAGSPDYLTDTQYF. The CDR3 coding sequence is TGTGCCGGCAGCCCAGACTACCTAACAGATACGCAGTATTTT.

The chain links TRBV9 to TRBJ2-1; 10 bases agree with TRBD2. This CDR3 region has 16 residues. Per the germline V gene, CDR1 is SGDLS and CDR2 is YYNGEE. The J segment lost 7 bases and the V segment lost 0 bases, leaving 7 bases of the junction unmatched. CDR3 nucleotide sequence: TGTGCCAGCAGCGTAGTCCCTAGCGGGAGAGGGAATGAGCAGTTCTTC. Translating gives CASSVVPSGRGNEQFF.

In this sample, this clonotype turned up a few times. CDR3 loop: CSVLDGTGDQPQHF. DNA for the CDR3: TGCAGCGTACTAGACGGGACAGGGGATCAGCCCCAGCATTTT. V gene TRBV29-1 combines with J gene TRBJ1-5; 10 bases fit TRBD1. Trimming took 6 bases from V and 5 from J; bases not matched to a gene: 7. The germline gives CDR1 SQVTM, CDR2 ANQGSEA. CDR3 length: 14 residues.

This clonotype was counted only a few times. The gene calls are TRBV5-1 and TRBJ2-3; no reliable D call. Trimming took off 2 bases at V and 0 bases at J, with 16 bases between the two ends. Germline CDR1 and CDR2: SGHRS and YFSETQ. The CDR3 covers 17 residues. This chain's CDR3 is CASSFQPFEPSTDTQYF. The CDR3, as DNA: TGCGCCAGCAGCTTCCAACCCTTCGAACCTAGCACAGATACGCAGTATTTT.

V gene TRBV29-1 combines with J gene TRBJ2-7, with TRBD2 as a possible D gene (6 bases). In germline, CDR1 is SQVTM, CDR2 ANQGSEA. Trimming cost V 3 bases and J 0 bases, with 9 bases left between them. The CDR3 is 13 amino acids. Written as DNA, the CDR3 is TGCAGCGTTGAGGCGGGGATCTCCTACGAGCAGTACTTC. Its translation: CSVEAGISYEQYF.

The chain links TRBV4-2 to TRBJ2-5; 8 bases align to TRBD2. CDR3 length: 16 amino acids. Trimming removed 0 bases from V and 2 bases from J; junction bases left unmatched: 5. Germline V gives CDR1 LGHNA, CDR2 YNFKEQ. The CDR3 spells CASSQDGTGGQETQYF. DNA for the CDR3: TGTGCCAGCAGCCAAGATGGAACGGGAGGGCAAGAGACCCAGTACTTC.

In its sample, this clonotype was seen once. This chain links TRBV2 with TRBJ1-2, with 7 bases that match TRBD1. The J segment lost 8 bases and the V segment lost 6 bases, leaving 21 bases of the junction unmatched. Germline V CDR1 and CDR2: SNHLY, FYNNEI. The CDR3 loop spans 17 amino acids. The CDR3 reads CASSLGTVISFAGGYTF. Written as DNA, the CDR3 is TGTGCCAGCAGCCTCGGGACAGTAATCTCTTTCGCTGGGGGCTACACCTTC.

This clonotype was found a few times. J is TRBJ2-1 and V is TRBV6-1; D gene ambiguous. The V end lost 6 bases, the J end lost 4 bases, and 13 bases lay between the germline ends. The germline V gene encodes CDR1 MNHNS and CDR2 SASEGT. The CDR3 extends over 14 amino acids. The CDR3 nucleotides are TGTGCCAGCAGAGAGCTCGTATTATACAATGAGCAGTTCTTC. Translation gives CASRELVLYNEQFF.

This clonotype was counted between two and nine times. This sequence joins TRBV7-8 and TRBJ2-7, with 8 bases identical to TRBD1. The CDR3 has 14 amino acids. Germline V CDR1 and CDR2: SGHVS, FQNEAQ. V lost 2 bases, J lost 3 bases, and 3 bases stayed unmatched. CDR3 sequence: CASSLRTGNYEQYF. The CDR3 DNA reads TGTGCCAGCAGCTTAAGGACAGGGAACTACGAGCAGTACTTC.

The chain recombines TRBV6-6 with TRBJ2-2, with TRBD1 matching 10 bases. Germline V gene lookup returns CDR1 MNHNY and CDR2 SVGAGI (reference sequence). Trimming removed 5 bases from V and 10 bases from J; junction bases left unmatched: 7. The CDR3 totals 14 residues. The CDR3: CASSQRQGAEELFF. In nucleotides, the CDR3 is TGTGCCAGCAGTCAAAGACAGGGGGCGGAGGAGCTGTTTTTT.

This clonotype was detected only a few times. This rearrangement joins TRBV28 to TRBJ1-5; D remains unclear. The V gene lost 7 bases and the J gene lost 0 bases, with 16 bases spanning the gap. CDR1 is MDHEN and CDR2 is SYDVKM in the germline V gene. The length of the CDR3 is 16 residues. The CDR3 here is CASTELGRDSNQPQHF. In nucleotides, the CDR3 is TGTGCCAGCACCGAATTGGGGAGGGATAGCAATCAGCCCCAGCATTTT.

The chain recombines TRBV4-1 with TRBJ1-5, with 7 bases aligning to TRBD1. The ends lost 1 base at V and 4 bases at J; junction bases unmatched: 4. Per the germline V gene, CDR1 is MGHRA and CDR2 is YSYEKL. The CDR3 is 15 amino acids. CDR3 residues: CASSQGGQLNQPQHF. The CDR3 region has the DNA TGCGCCAGCAGCCAAGGGGGACAGTTGAATCAGCCCCAGCATTTT.

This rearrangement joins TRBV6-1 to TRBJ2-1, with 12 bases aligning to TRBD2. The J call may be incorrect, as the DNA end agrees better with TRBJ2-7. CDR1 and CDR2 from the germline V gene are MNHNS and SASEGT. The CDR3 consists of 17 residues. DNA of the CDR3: TGTGCCAGCAGCCTGACTAGCGGGGGCCTCTCCTACAATGAGCAGTACTTC. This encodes CASSLTSGGLSYNEQYF.

CDR3 residues: CSAPLGGQPQHF. As DNA, the CDR3 is TGCAGTGCCCCCTTGGGGGGTCAGCCCCAGCATTTT. J is TRBJ1-5 and V is TRBV20-1, with D possibly matching TRBD1 (5 bases). The CDR3 runs 12 residues. Germline V gives CDR1 DFQATT, CDR2 SNEGSKA (reference sequence). With 6 bases removed from V and 6 bases from J, the gap between germline ends came to 12 bases.

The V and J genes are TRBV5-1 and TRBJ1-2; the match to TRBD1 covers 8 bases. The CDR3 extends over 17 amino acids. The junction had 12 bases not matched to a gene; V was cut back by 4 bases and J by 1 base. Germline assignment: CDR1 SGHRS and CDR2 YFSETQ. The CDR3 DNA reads TGCGCCAGCAGCCGGGGGGACAGGAACAGACTTAACTATGGCTACACCTTC. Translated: CASSRGDRNRLNYGYTF. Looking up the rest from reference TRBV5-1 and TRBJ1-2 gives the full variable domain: KAGVTQTPRYLIKTRGQQVTLSCSPISGHRSVSWYQQTPGQGLQFLFEYFSETQRNKGNFPGRFSGRQFSNSRSEMNVSTLELGDSALYLCASSRGDRNRLNYGYTFGSGTRLTVV.

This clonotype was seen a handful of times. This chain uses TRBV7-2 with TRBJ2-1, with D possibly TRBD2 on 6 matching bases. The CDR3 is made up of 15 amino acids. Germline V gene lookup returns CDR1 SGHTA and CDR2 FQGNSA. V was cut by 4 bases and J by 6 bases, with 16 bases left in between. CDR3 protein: CASSSSSGLLNEQFF. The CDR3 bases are TGTGCCAGCAGCTCCTCATCGGGACTGCTCAATGAGCAGTTCTTC.

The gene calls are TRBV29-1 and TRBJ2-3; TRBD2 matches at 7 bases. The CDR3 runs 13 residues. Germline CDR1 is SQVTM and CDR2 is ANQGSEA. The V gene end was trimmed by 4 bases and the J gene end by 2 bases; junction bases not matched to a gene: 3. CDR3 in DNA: TGCAGCGTTGTCGGGAGGACCACAGATACGCAGTATTTT. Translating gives CSVVGRTTDTQYF.

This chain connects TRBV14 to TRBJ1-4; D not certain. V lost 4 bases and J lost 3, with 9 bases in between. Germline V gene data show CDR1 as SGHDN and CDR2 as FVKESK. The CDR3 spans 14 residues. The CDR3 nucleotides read TGTGCCAGCAGCCCGACGGATCCTAATGAAAAACTGTTTTTT. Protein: CASSPTDPNEKLFF.

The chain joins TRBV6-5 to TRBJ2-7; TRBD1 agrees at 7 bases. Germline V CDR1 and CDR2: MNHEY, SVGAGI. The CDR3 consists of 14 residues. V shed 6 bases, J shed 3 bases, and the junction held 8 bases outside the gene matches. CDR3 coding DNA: TGTGCCAGCAGATCCGGGACAGCCCACTACGAGCAGTACTTC. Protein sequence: CASRSGTAHYEQYF.

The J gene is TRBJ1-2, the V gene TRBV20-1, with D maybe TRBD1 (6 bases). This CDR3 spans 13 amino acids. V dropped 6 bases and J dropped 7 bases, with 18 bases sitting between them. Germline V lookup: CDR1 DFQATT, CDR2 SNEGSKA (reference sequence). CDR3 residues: CSAYRQASGGYTF. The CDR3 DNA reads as TGCAGTGCCTACCGACAGGCCTCTGGTGGCTACACCTTC.

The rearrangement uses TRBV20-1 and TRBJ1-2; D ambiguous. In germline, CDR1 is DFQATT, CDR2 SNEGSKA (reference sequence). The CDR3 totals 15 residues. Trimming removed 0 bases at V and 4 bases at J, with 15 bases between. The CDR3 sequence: CSARDDPLDGYGYTF. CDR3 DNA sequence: TGCAGTGCTAGAGATGACCCCCTGGACGGCTATGGCTACACCTTC.

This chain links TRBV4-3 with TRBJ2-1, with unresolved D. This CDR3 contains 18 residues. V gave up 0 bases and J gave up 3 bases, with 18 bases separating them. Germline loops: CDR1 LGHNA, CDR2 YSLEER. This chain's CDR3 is CASSQDLIAILNYNEQFF. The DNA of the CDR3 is TGCGCCAGCAGCCAAGACCTCATAGCCATCCTTAACTACAATGAGCAGTTCTTC.

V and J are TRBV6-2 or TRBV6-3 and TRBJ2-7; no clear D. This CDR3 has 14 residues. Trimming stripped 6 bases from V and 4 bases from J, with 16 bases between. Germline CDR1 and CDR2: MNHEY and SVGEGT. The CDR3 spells CASSAGWKWYEQYF. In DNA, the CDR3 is TGTGCCAGCAGCGCAGGCTGGAAATGGTACGAGCAGTACTTC.

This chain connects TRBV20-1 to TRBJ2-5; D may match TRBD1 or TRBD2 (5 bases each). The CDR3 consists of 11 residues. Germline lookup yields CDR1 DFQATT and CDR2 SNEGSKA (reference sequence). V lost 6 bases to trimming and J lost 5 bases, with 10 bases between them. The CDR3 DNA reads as TGCAGTGCGGGACCGTCGGAGACCCAGTACTTC. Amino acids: CSAGPSETQYF.

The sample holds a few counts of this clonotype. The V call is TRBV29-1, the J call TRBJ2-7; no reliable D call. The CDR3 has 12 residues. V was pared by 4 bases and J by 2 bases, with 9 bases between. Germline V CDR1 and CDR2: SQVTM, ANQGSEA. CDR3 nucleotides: TGCAGCGTTGTAGTCCCCCCCTACGAGCAGTACTTC. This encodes CSVVVPPYEQYF.

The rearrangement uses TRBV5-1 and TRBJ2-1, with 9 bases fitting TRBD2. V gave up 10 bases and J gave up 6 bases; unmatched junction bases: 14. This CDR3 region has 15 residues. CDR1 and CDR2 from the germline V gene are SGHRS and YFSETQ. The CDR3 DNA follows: TGCGCCTCAAGCGGGCGGGAGGGTCAACGCAATGAGCAGTTCTTC. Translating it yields CASSGREGQRNEQFF.

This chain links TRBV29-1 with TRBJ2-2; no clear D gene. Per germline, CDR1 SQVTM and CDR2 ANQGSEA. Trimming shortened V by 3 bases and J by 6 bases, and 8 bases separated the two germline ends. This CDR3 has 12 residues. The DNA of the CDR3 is TGCAGCGTTGAGGATCAGCCCGGGGAGCTGTTTTTT. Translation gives CSVEDQPGELFF.